This TCR beta chain was sequenced for a study of early T cells in non-severe SARS-CoV-2 infection (dated by TCRdb to the early 2020s). Study-wide context: Because TCR sequencing relied on bulk RNA taken from unsorted whole blood, pairing of alpha and beta chains was not possible.

What the authors observed across the whole study: VDJdb matching was skewed toward anti-spike CD8 responses and likely underestimated virus-specific expansions by missing private and CD4 specificities.

The germline V gene encodes CDR1 MDHEN and CDR2 SYDVKM. Measured from the cysteine to the phenylalanine, the CDR3 is 16 residues long. Of the read, only the CDR3 DNA is kept; its 48 bases are in frame from base 1. The germline V end is reduced by 5 bases and the J end by 6 bases; junction bases left unmatched: 10. Ten or more counts support this clonotype. Its recognized antigen is unknown. There are no base qualities to consult, and no much larger clone falls within one base. The receptor library was made with 5' RACE. Reads for this sample came from a NextSeq 500. The TCR library protocol attached unique molecular identifiers to individual cDNA molecules to correct for sequencing error and PCR bias. Both TCR alpha and beta chains were sequenced, and tight co-correlation was observed between alpha and beta sequence abundances in each sample. The original methods were these. Decombinator V4 was used to annotate TCR sequences for V gene, J gene and CDR3. TCRs were defined as expanded if a significant change between any two time points was detected under a Poisson model with p below 0.0001. TCR abundances were normalised to the total number of TCRs sequenced in each sample and reported as counts per million. MAIT TCRs were defined by TRAV1-2 paired with TRAJ12, TRAJ20 or TRAJ33, and iNKT TCRs by TRAV10 paired with TRAJ18. VDJdb, accessed 1 November 2021, was searched for CMV, EBV and SARS-CoV-2 annotated TCRs, with TCRs annotated for multiple antigens excluded. TCRdb reprocessed the public reads (quality trimming at Q25 with fastp, clone calling with MiXCR) and kept in-frame beta chains. Identical CDR3 proteins give one entry, which carries the most common genes and DNA. TCRdb's processing, not the authors', yielded these V and J calls. The table for this sample lists 57,000 or so distinct CDR3 sequences; roughly 12% of them were counted only once. The ten largest account for 4.5% to 5.5% of the sample.

This was a case-control study nested in a cohort of healthcare workers in London, UK, who had nasopharyngeal swab PCR tests and blood samples taken every week. Healthcare workers were recruited during the week of the UK lockdown, between 23 and 31 March 2020, and followed weekly for up to about 15 weeks. The V and J genes are TRBV28 and TRBJ2-2; the junction holds 9 bases that match TRBD2. Sequencing was carried out using whole blood. This TCR was recovered from an adult who was a healthcare worker with PCR-confirmed SARS-CoV-2 infection or an uninfected control (not recorded which). At the DNA level, the sequence is TGTGCCAGCAGTAAACTAACGACTAGCGGAGCCGGGGAGCTGTTTTTT. This is translated as CASSKLTTSGAGELFF. The full variable domain, completed from the reference TRBV28 and TRBJ2-2 proteins outside the CDR3, reads DVKVTQSSRYLVKRTGEKVFLECVQDMDHENMFWYRQDPGLGLRLIYFSYDVKMKEKGDIPEGYSVSREKKERFSLILESASTNQTSMYLCASSKLTTSGAGELFFGEGSRLTVL.